This T cell receptor (beta chain) was recorded in a study of tumor-infiltrating lymphocytes in primary liver carcinoma. The roughly 17-31 mg bulk tissue piece was not sorted before simultaneous RNA and DNA extraction. This clonotype was counted ten times or more. Its target is unknown. The CDR3 covers 15 residues. The V and J ends lost 5 bases and 0 bases respectively, with 11 bases between them. CDR1 and CDR2 (germline): MDHEN, SYDVKM. The researchers produced TCR beta cDNA from 500 to 550 ng total RNA with a constant-region primer. Investigators got TCR beta libraries out of three nested multiplex PCR rounds, done with slightly modified ARM-PCR. TRBV1-TRBV30 forward primers paired with a C-beta reverse primer were used in the first two PCR rounds, which ran approximately 10 cycles each. TCRdb re-analysed the multiplex PCR reads in MiXCR, keeping a single row per CDR3 protein. The sample yields approximately 110,000 distinct CDR3 sequences, 80% to 85% seen once.

Study results and caveats: Reduced overlap was seen in tumor-adjacent and tumor-blood pairs versus tumor region pairs.

Sequencing was done on a sample of liver tumor tissue from sampling region 3. Stated subset: tumor region T3, left-lateral pole. This chain connects TRBV28 to TRBJ1-5; D not resolved. This sequence was found in a man aged 40-49 years with primary liver carcinoma and hepatitis B virus infection. The CDR3 sequence is CASSPPGLSNQPQHF. The CDR3 coding sequence is TGTGCCAGCAGTCCCCCAGGACTTAGCAATCAGCCCCAGCATTTT.